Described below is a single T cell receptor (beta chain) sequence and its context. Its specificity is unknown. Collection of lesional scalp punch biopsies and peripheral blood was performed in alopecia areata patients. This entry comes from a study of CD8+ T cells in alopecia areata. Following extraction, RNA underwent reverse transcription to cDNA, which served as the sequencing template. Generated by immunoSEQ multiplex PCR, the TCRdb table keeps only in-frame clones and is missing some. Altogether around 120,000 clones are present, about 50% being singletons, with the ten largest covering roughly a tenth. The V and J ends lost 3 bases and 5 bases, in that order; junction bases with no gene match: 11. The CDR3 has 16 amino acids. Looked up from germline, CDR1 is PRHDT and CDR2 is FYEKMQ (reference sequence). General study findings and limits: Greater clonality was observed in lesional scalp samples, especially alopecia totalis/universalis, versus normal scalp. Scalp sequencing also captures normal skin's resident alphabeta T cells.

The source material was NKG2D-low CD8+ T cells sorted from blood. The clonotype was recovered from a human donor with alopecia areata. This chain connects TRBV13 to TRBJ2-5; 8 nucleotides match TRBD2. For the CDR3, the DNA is TGTGCCAGCAGCTTGACGGCCGGGACTAGAGGCGAGACCCAGTACTTC. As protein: CASSLTAGTRGETQYF. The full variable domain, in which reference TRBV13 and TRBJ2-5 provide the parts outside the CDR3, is AAGVIQSPRHLIKEKRETATLKCYPIPRHDTVYWYQQGPGQDPQFLISFYEKMQSDKGSIPDRFSAQQFSDYHSELNMSSLELGDSALYFCASSLTAGTRGETQYFGPGTRLLVL.